These 17 T cell receptor beta chains originate from one sample sequenced in a study of blood T cell repertoires in COVID-19. TCRdb's copy holds only in-frame clones and misses some; the assay was immunoSEQ multiplex PCR. The sample carries about 400,000 clones, roughly 90% recorded once. Sequencing was carried out using peripheral blood. The receptors were sampled from a man aged 35 to 55 with acute or convalescent COVID-19.

This chain joins TRBV27 and TRBJ2-7; 7 bases fit TRBD1. V lost 6 bases, J lost 6 bases, and 11 bases stayed unmatched. CDR1 and CDR2 from the germline V gene are MNHEY and SMNVEV (reference sequence). CDR3 length equals 14 residues. The CDR3: CASRMTGLIAEQYF. As DNA, the CDR3 is TGTGCCAGCAGGATGACAGGGTTGATTGCCGAGCAGTACTTC.

This clone showed up just once. The CDR3 spells CASSHPPGQGQETQYF. CDR3 DNA sequence: TGCGCCAGCAGTCACCCTCCGGGACAGGGACAAGAGACCCAGTACTTC. V is TRBV5-1 and J is TRBJ2-5; 9 nucleotides align to TRBD1. The V segment lost 5 bases and the J segment 2 bases; nucleotides outside the gene matches: 10. Looked up from germline, CDR1 is SGHRS and CDR2 is YFSETQ. The CDR3 runs 16 residues.

The table lists this clone with a count of one. The rearrangement joins TRBV30 to TRBJ1-6, with D unclear. This CDR3 is 16 amino acids long. Germline lookup yields CDR1 GTSNPN and CDR2 SVGIG (reference sequence). V was clipped by 1 base and J by 1 base, with 11 bases between them. This CDR3 is CAWSARGVSYNSPLHF. The CDR3 nucleotides are TGTGCCTGGAGTGCTAGAGGCGTTTCCTATAATTCACCCCTCCACTTT.

This clone has a single count. This sequence joins TRBV19 and TRBJ2-7; TRBD2 agrees at 10 bases. This CDR3 has 16 amino acids. Germline V CDR1 and CDR2: LNHDA, SQIVND (reference sequence). V shed 5 bases and J 0 bases; nucleotides not matched to a gene: 7. The CDR3 loop is CASSLGLADFSYEQYF. CDR3 bases: TGTGCCAGTAGTCTCGGACTAGCGGATTTCTCCTACGAGCAGTACTTC.

The chain joins TRBV7-2 to TRBJ1-5, with 10 bases aligning to TRBD1. Germline V lookup: CDR1 SGHTA, CDR2 FQGNSA. The CDR3 has 15 residues. J gave up 4 bases and V 4 bases, and 4 bases lay outside the gene matches. Written as DNA, the CDR3 is TGTGCCAGCAGCTCCGGGACAGGGGAAAATCAGCCCCAGCATTTT. Translation: CASSSGTGENQPQHF.

This chain uses TRBV27 with TRBJ1-5; 7 bases agree with TRBD1. The CDR3 extends over 17 amino acids. The J segment lost 0 bases and the V segment lost 0 bases, leaving 5 bases of the junction unmatched. The germline V gene has CDR1 MNHEY and CDR2 SMNVEV (reference sequence). CDR3 nucleotide sequence: TGTGCCAGCAGTTTATCAGGGGGCGCTTATAGCAATCAGCCCCAGCATTTT. Translating gives CASSLSGGAYSNQPQHF.

The chain uses TRBV6-5 and TRBJ2-1; 8 bases fit TRBD2. J was trimmed by 2 bases and V by 6 bases; bases with no gene match: 6. The CDR3 is 15 amino acids. Germline CDR1 reads MNHEY; CDR2 reads SVGAGI. The CDR3 region has the DNA TGTGCCAGCAGGATACTAGCGGATACCTACAATGAGCAGTTCTTC. This encodes CASRILADTYNEQFF.

This chain joins TRBV19 and TRBJ2-1, with 7 bases aligning to TRBD2. The CDR3 length is 19 residues. CDR1 is LNHDA, CDR2 SQIVND, per germline (reference sequence). With 5 bases clipped from V and 0 bases from J, the junction kept 16 bases outside the gene matches. The CDR3 DNA sequence: TGTGCCAGTAGTCAATTTGGCCGCGGGGAGGGGATCTCCTACAATGAGCAGTTCTTC. It codes for CASSQFGRGEGISYNEQFF. The full variable domain, completed using reference TRBV19 and TRBJ2-1, is DGGITQSPKYLFRKEGQNVTLSCEQNLNHDAMYWYRQDPGQGLRLIYYSQIVNDFQKGDIAEGYSVSREKKESFPLTVTSAQKNPTAFYLCASSQFGRGEGISYNEQFFGPGTRLTVL.

This rearrangement joins TRBV10-3 to TRBJ1-2, with 9 bases aligning to TRBD1. CDR1 and CDR2 from the germline V gene are ENHRY and SYGVKD. V lost 2 bases and J lost 8; bases outside the gene matches: 9. The CDR3 has 15 amino acids. As DNA, the CDR3 is TGTGCCATCAGTGAGAGGGACAGGGTACGAGGCGGCTACACCTTC. Translating gives CAISERDRVRGGYTF.

The chain uses TRBV27 and TRBJ1-2; weak D call: TRBD1 (6 bases). V was shortened by 5 bases and J by 6 bases, with 16 bases between the two germline ends. Germline lookup yields CDR1 MNHEY and CDR2 SMNVEV (reference sequence). This CDR3 has 14 amino acids. DNA of the CDR3: TGTGCCAGCAGTCCATCTGTGGCAGGGGATGGCTACACCTTC. Its protein product is CASSPSVAGDGYTF.

The genes are TRBV27 and TRBJ2-2; 14 bases align to TRBD2. CDR1 MNHEY and CDR2 SMNVEV come from the germline V gene (reference sequence). Germline trimming cut 3 bases from V and 7 bases from J; bases unmatched to any gene: 7. This CDR3 is built from 17 residues. CDR3 sequence reads: CASSLPPTSGRVGELFF. The CDR3 DNA reads as TGTGCCAGCAGTTTGCCCCCGACTAGCGGGAGGGTCGGGGAGCTGTTTTTT.

CDR3 nucleotides: TGCGCCAGCAGCCCCGAGGTAGCGGGAGAGTCGGAGACCCAGTACTTC. Protein sequence: CASSPEVAGESETQYF. The chain has TRBV4-1 and TRBJ2-5; 9 nucleotides align to TRBD2. In germline, CDR1 is MGHRA, CDR2 YSYEKL. V lost 4 bases to trimming and J lost 5 bases; unmatched junction nucleotides: 11. The CDR3 totals 16 residues.

The J gene is TRBJ1-2, the V gene TRBV9; D call uncertain. The germline V and J ends were trimmed by 0 bases and 12 bases, with 12 bases remaining between them. There are 12 residues in the CDR3. CDR1 is SGDLS, CDR2 YYNGEE, per germline. CDR3 sequence reads: CASSVAAGENTF. CDR3 bases: TGTGCCAGCAGCGTAGCGGCCGGGGAAAACACCTTC.

J is TRBJ2-7 and V is TRBV15, with unresolved D. The CDR3 is 13 residues long. V was clipped by 6 bases and J by 5 bases, with 14 bases between them. The germline CDR1 and CDR2 sequences are LNHNV and YYDKDF (reference sequence). CDR3 protein: CATSPHPRNEQYF. The CDR3 region has the DNA TGTGCCACCAGTCCACACCCGAGGAACGAGCAGTACTTC.

CDR3 loop: CAISLLQVSAGELFF. In DNA form, the CDR3 reads TGTGCCATCAGTCTCCTACAGGTATCGGCCGGGGAGCTGTTTTTT. The genes are TRBV10-3 and TRBJ2-2, with a tentative D call TRBD1 (5 bases). V lost 5 bases and J 6 bases, leaving 16 bases between the germline ends. This CDR3 region has 15 residues. Germline assignment: CDR1 ENHRY and CDR2 SYGVKD.

The rearrangement links TRBV18 to TRBJ1-4, with TRBD1 as a possible D gene (6 bases). The CDR3 loop spans 16 amino acids. V shed 1 base and J shed 2 bases, with 11 bases lying between them. CDR1 and CDR2 (germline): KGHSH, LQKENI. The DNA of the CDR3 is TGTGCCAGCTCACCACAGGGGGTCGTGACTAATGAAAAACTGTTTTTT. The encoded protein is CASSPQGVVTNEKLFF. The complete variable domain, with remaining parts taken from reference TRBV18 and TRBJ1-4, reads NAGVMQNPRHLVRRRGQEARLRCSPMKGHSHVYWYRQLPEEGLKFMVYLQKENIIDESGMPKERFSAEFPKEGPSILRIQQVVRGDSAAYFCASSPQGVVTNEKLFFGSGTQLSVL.

The chain employs TRBV18 and TRBJ1-1; D gene unclear. This CDR3 has 13 residues. The germline V gene encodes CDR1 KGHSH and CDR2 LQKENI. V lost 3 bases and J 6 bases, leaving 11 bases between the germline ends. CDR3 in amino acids: CASSPALGPEAFF. Written as DNA, the CDR3 is TGTGCCAGCTCACCGGCCTTGGGCCCTGAAGCTTTCTTT.